This TCR beta chain was identified in a study of technical replicates of blood from four donors (dated by TCRdb to 2017 to 2019). The library was obtained by the immunoSEQ multiplex PCR assay. The table was pulled from immuneACCESS by TCRdb, which kept in-frame rearrangements only. Such tables lose some clones; where checked, under half of the loss comes from unresolved V genes, and the rest has no known cause. In all, the sample holds about 56,000 clones, and around 93% of those were seen once. 4.2% of the sample is taken by the ten largest. Inclusive of the bounding cysteine and phenylalanine, the CDR3 is 13 residues long. Only the CDR3 region is kept as DNA, spanning 39 bases read in frame from base 1. The germline V gene sets CDR1 to SNHLY and CDR2 to FYNNEI. V is trimmed back by 7 bases and J by 4 bases, and the junction contains 6 bases that no gene match accounts for. The count of this clone is one. This clone's antigen is unknown. No base qualities exist here, and no much larger clone lies one base off it.

The sample comprised PBMCs. This TCR came from a human donor in good health. Some clones in this sample may be carry-over from other donors' samples. The V gene is TRBV2 and the J gene is TRBJ1-1; the central 7 bases match TRBD1. The CDR3 amino acid sequence is: CASTGPGGTEAFF. The DNA is as follows: TGTGCCAGCACGGGCCCAGGGGGCACTGAAGCTTTCTTT.